One sample yielded the 22 T cell receptor beta chains listed below, sequenced in a study of T cell clones after liver transplantation. TCRdb keeps only in-frame clones here, not all; method: immunoSEQ multiplex PCR. The sample lists tens of thousands of clones, approximately 87% seen once, with roughly 2.8% in the top ten. Sequencing was performed on CD4+ T cells from blood, taken at the 22-month timepoint. These receptors all come from a human patient who received a liver transplant. Some T cells may be provided by the graft donor.

The rearrangement uses TRBV7-6 and TRBJ2-2; 7 nucleotides line up with TRBD2. V trimming: 5 bases; J trimming: 4 bases; junction bases outside the gene matches: 10. The CDR3 length is 16 residues. Germline-derived CDR1 and CDR2 are SGHVS and FNYEAQ. The CDR3 spells CASSPAGGFFTGELFF. In nucleotides, the CDR3 is TGTGCCAGCAGCCCCGCCGGGGGGTTTTTCACCGGGGAGCTGTTTTTT.

The chain employs TRBV7-9 and TRBJ2-5; 8 nucleotides line up with TRBD2. The CDR3 is 14 amino acids. The germline V gene encodes CDR1 SEHNR and CDR2 FQNEAQ (reference sequence). The V gene end was trimmed by 4 bases and the J gene end by 4 bases; junction bases not matched to a gene: 5. CDR3 coding DNA: TGTGCCAGCAGCTCCCGCCGGGAGGGAGAGACCCAGTACTTC. Its translation: CASSSRREGETQYF.

This rearrangement joins TRBV27 to TRBJ2-7; 7 positions match TRBD1. Looked up from germline, CDR1 is MNHEY and CDR2 is SMNVEV (reference sequence). Unmatched junction bases numbered 7, after V lost 3 bases and J lost 5 bases. CDR3 length: 14 amino acids. The CDR3 bases are TGTGCCAGCAGTTTCGAGGACGGGACAGACGAGCAGTACTTC. Amino acids: CASSFEDGTDEQYF.

V is TRBV5-6 and J is TRBJ1-1; D ambiguous. Trimming shortened V by 3 bases and J by 1 base, and 10 bases separated the two germline ends. CDR1 and CDR2 (germline): SGHDT, YYEEEE. The CDR3 length is 14 residues. Here the CDR3 reads CASSSIGRNTEAFF. The CDR3 DNA is TGTGCCAGCAGCTCTATAGGTCGGAACACTGAAGCTTTCTTT. The whole variable domain, remainder taken from reference TRBV5-6 and TRBJ1-1, is DAGVTQSPTHLIKTRGQQVTLRCSPKSGHDTVSWYQQALGQGPQFIFQYYEEEERQRGNFPDRFSGHQFPNYSSELNVNALLLGDSALYLCASSSIGRNTEAFFGQGTRLTVV.

The V call is TRBV4-1, the J call TRBJ1-5, with TRBD1 identical over 12 bases. CDR1 is MGHRA and CDR2 is YSYEKL in the germline V gene. The CDR3 runs 17 residues. The trim removed 2 bases at V and 5 bases at J, leaving 7 bases unmatched. CDR3 protein: CASSQRGGQGAHQPQHF. CDR3 in DNA: TGCGCCAGCAGCCAAAGGGGGGGACAGGGGGCGCATCAGCCCCAGCATTTT.

The chain links TRBV28 to TRBJ1-2; tentative D call: TRBD1 (5 bases). The V gene's germline CDR1 is MDHEN and CDR2 SYDVKM. There are 13 residues in the CDR3. V was shortened by 5 bases and J by 4 bases, with 11 bases between the two germline ends. The CDR3 loop reads CASSRQDIYGYTF. CDR3 in DNA: TGTGCCAGCAGTCGGCAGGACATCTATGGCTACACCTTC.

This chain uses TRBV6-5 with TRBJ1-3, with D maybe TRBD1 (5 bases). This CDR3 spans 14 amino acids. The germline V and J ends were trimmed by 5 bases and 4 bases, with 12 bases remaining between them. The germline V gene has CDR1 MNHEY and CDR2 SVGAGI. The CDR3 loop is CASSKGVVGNTIYF. For the CDR3, the DNA is TGTGCCAGCAGTAAAGGGGTAGTCGGAAACACCATATATTTT.

V gene TRBV2 combines with J gene TRBJ1-2; D is uncertain. CDR1 and CDR2 from the germline V gene are SNHLY and FYNNEI. With 8 bases removed from V and 7 bases from J, the gap between germline ends came to 20 bases. This CDR3 comprises 14 residues. The CDR3, as DNA: TGTGCCAGCTATAGCTTTCCGACTTTCGGTGGCTACACCTTC. Translated: CASYSFPTFGGYTF.

This clone was recorded a few times. This rearrangement joins TRBV5-5 to TRBJ2-7, with 9 nucleotides matching TRBD1. This CDR3 has 13 residues. Germline trimming cut 4 bases from V and 2 bases from J; bases unmatched to any gene: 1. Germline-derived CDR1 and CDR2 are SGHKS and YYEKEE (reference sequence). In DNA form, the CDR3 reads TGTGCCAGCAGCCGGGACAGGGCCTACGAGCAGTACTTC. Residues: CASSRDRAYEQYF.

This rearrangement joins TRBV9 to TRBJ1-1; D ambiguous. Trimming took 3 bases from V and 4 from J, leaving 7 bases between them. Germline V gives CDR1 SGDLS, CDR2 YYNGEE. This CDR3 spans 12 amino acids. CDR3 in amino acids: CASSGGGTEAFF. The CDR3 DNA follows: TGTGCCAGCAGCGGGGGTGGCACTGAAGCTTTCTTT.

The chain carries TRBV6-1 and TRBJ2-1; 10 bases agree with TRBD2. The CDR3 has 13 amino acids. The germline V gene has CDR1 MNHNS and CDR2 SASEGT. After removal of 9 bases from V and 9 bases from J, the junction contained 8 bases not matched to a gene. CDR3 protein: CASFSSGRGEQFF. Here the CDR3 DNA reads TGTGCCAGTTTTTCAAGCGGGAGGGGTGAGCAGTTCTTC.

Details on this clone: One end of the junction fails to match germline, which may point to a read error. The genes are TRBV7-6 and TRBJ2-3; 9 positions match TRBD2. The CDR3 runs to 14 residues. Germline lookup yields CDR1 SGHVS and CDR2 FNYEAQ. CDR3 nucleotide sequence: TGTGCCAGCAGCCTAGCGGGGCACACAGATACGCAGTATTTT. Its protein product is CASSLAGHTDTQYF.

The table lists this clone with a count of one. V is TRBV19 and J is TRBJ1-5; 7 nucleotides match TRBD1. The CDR3 totals 14 residues. V lost 3 bases to trimming and J lost 4 bases; unmatched junction nucleotides: 3. Germline loops: CDR1 LNHDA, CDR2 SQIVND (reference sequence). As DNA, the CDR3 is TGTGCCAGTAGTATGGCAGGGGGTAATCAGCCCCAGCATTTT. Its protein product is CASSMAGGNQPQHF.

V gene TRBV28 combines with J gene TRBJ1-5; D not certain. Per germline, CDR1 MDHEN and CDR2 SYDVKM. CDR3 size: 11 residues. V lost 3 bases to trimming and J lost 10 bases, with 7 bases between them. The CDR3 protein is CASSFSGPQHF. CDR3 sequence (DNA): TGTGCCAGCAGTTTTTCGGGACCCCAGCATTTT.

The rearrangement links TRBV7-9 to TRBJ2-7, with 9 bases identical to TRBD1. The length of the CDR3 is 14 residues. V lost 3 bases and J lost 3; bases outside the gene matches: 3. Germline V lookup: CDR1 SEHNR, CDR2 FQNEAQ (reference sequence). Here the CDR3 reads CASSLSGQGYEQYF. DNA of the CDR3: TGTGCCAGCAGCTTGTCGGGACAGGGCTACGAGCAGTACTTC.

V usage is TRBV18 and J usage is TRBJ2-1, with D tentatively TRBD2 (6 bases). The CDR3 consists of 15 residues. V lost 6 bases, J lost 2 bases, and 14 bases lay in between. Germline V gives CDR1 KGHSH, CDR2 LQKENI. The CDR3 loop is CASSEQRAAYNEQFF. CDR3 bases: TGTGCCAGCTCCGAGCAGCGGGCAGCCTACAATGAGCAGTTCTTC. Filled out from reference TRBV18 and TRBJ2-1, the complete variable domain reads NAGVMQNPRHLVRRRGQEARLRCSPMKGHSHVYWYRQLPEEGLKFMVYLQKENIIDESGMPKERFSAEFPKEGPSILRIQQVVRGDSAAYFCASSEQRAAYNEQFFGPGTRLTVL.

CDR3 loop: CASSSIGVGTPTGNTIYF. The CDR3 region has the DNA TGTGCCAGCAGCTCCATAGGGGTTGGGACACCGACTGGAAACACCATATATTTT. The chain recombines TRBV7-8 with TRBJ1-3, with D perhaps TRBD1 (6 bases). This CDR3 comprises 18 residues. Germline-derived CDR1 and CDR2 are SGHVS and FQNEAQ. V shed 4 bases and J shed 2 bases, with 21 bases lying between them.

The chain uses TRBV2 and TRBJ2-1; weak D call: TRBD2 (6 bases). Looked up from germline, CDR1 is SNHLY and CDR2 is FYNNEI. Trimming left V 5 bases short and J 8 bases short, with 10 bases between. There are 12 residues in the CDR3. DNA of the CDR3: TGTGCCAGCAGTCGGGGGTGGGATGAGCAGTTCTTC. Amino acid sequence: CASSRGWDEQFF.

This clone was observed a few times. The chain carries TRBV5-1 and TRBJ1-5; no reliable D call. With 0 bases removed from V and 5 bases from J, the gap between germline ends came to 12 bases. The CDR3 runs 15 residues. CDR1 is SGHRS, CDR2 YFSETQ, per germline. The CDR3: CASSLAGITDQPQHF. CDR3 coding DNA: TGCGCCAGCAGCTTGGCCGGGATAACGGATCAGCCCCAGCATTTT.

This clone has only a few counts. The chain carries TRBV9 and TRBJ2-3; D is possibly TRBD1 (5 bases). Deletions cut 4 bases from V and 3 bases from J, with 9 bases between. The CDR3 contains 13 residues. Germline V gene lookup returns CDR1 SGDLS and CDR2 YYNGEE. This CDR3 is CASSPRQTDTQYF. CDR3 nucleotide sequence: TGTGCCAGCAGCCCCAGACAGACAGATACGCAGTATTTT.

This sequence joins TRBV18 and TRBJ2-2, with 7 nucleotides matching TRBD1. Trimming at V came to 3 bases and at J to 5 bases, leaving 9 bases not matched to a gene. The CDR3 is 16 amino acids. The germline CDR1 and CDR2 sequences are KGHSH and LQKENI. This CDR3 is CASSPSTGRGTGELFF. CDR3 nucleotides: TGTGCCAGCTCACCGTCGACAGGGAGAGGTACCGGGGAGCTGTTTTTT.

This clone was observed a single time. The V gene is TRBV12-5, the J gene TRBJ1-1; 8 nucleotides align to TRBD1. Germline V gene data show CDR1 as LGHNT and CDR2 as FRNRAP. V shed 4 bases, J shed 6 bases, and the junction held 7 bases outside the gene matches. The CDR3 runs to 14 residues. The DNA for the CDR3 is TGTGCTAGTGGTTCAAGGACAGGGTCTGCTGAAGCTTTCTTT. This translates into CASGSRTGSAEAFF. Drawing the rest from reference TRBV12-5 and TRBJ1-1, the complete variable domain is DARVTQTPRHKVTEMGQEVTMRCQPILGHNTVFWYRQTMMQGLELLAYFRNRAPLDDSGMPKDRFSAEMPDATLATLKIQPSEPRDSAVYFCASGSRTGSAEAFFGQGTRLTVV.